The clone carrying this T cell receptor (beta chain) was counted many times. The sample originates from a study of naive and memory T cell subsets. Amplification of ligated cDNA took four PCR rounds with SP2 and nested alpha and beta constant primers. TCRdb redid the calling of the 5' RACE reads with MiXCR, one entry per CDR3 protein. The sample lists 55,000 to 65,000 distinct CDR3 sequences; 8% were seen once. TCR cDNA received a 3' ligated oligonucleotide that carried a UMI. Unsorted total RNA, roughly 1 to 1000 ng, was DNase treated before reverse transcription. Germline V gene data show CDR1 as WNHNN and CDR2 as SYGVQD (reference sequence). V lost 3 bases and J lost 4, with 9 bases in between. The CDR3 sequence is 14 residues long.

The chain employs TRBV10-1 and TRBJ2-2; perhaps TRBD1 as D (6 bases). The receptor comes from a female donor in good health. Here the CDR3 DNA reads TGCGCCAGCAGTGAACAGGGTGGCACCGGGGAGCTGTTTTTT. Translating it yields CASSEQGGTGELFF.